Each of the 11 T cell receptor beta chains below was sequenced from the same sample in a study of T cell responses to AZD1222 COVID-19 vaccine. Libraries were prepared by immunoSEQ multiplex PCR; TCRdb keeps only in-frame clonotypes and omits some of them. This repertoire shows about 120,000 clones, approximately 83% found once; its top ten account for about 8.5%. The source material was peripheral blood, sampled on day 0 of AZD1222 vaccination. The source is an adult in good health.

The chain recombines TRBV5-4 with TRBJ1-1; the D is unclear. Germline values: CDR1 SGHNT, CDR2 YYREEE (reference sequence). CDR3 length: 11 amino acids. With 1 base removed from V and 3 bases from J, the gap between germline ends came to 1 base. CDR3 coding DNA: TGTGCCAGCAGCTTGTACACTGAAGCTTTCTTT. The encoded protein is CASSLYTEAFF.

J is TRBJ2-4 and V is TRBV6-2 or TRBV6-3, with 12 bases matching TRBD2. The CDR3 extends over 20 amino acids. Germline assignment: CDR1 MNHEY and CDR2 SVGEGT. Trimming cost V 2 bases and J 0 bases; bases outside gene matches: 11. The DNA of the CDR3 is TGTGCCAGCAGTTACCCTAGCGGGAGGGTCCTCCCGTCAGCCAAAAACATTCAGTACTTC. The encoded protein is CASSYPSGRVLPSAKNIQYF.

The rearrangement links TRBV14 to TRBJ1-2; 8 positions match TRBD1. Germline V gene data show CDR1 as SGHDN and CDR2 as FVKESK. With 0 bases clipped from V and 8 bases from J, the junction kept 8 bases outside the gene matches. The CDR3 consists of 15 residues. DNA for the CDR3: TGTGCCAGCAGCCAAGAGAGTACAGGGGGGCACGGCTACACCTTC. This codes for CASSQESTGGHGYTF. Combining the CDR3 with reference TRBV14 and TRBJ1-2 gives the whole variable domain EAGVTQFPSHSVIEKGQTVTLRCDPISGHDNLYWYRRVMGKEIKFLLHFVKESKQDESGMPNNRFLAERTGGTYSTLKVQPAELEDSGVYFCASSQESTGGHGYTFGSGTRLTVV.

The CDR3 DNA reads as TGTGCCAGCAGCCGCGGGACAGGGGGTAAACTTGAAGAGCAGTTCTTC. Translated, it gives CASSRGTGGKLEEQFF. The V and J genes are TRBV5-8 and TRBJ2-1, with 11 bases lining up with TRBD1. The CDR3 length is 16 residues. CDR1 SGHTS and CDR2 YDEGEE come from the germline V gene. Trimming at V came to 4 bases and at J to 10 bases, leaving 13 bases not matched to a gene.

The CDR3 nucleotides read TGTGCCAGCAGTTTAAGGGCAGGGACGAACACCGGGGAGCTGTTTTTT. This codes for CASSLRAGTNTGELFF. The chain combines TRBV27 with TRBJ2-2, with D perhaps matching TRBD1 (5 bases). This CDR3 has 16 residues. Germline V gives CDR1 MNHEY, CDR2 SMNVEV (reference sequence). The ends were cut back, 2 bases at V and 0 bases at J, with 10 bases in the middle.

V gene TRBV6-5 combines with J gene TRBJ2-7, with D perhaps TRBD1 (6 bases). Germline CDR1 is MNHEY and CDR2 is SVGAGI. This CDR3 region has 15 residues. The germline V and J ends were trimmed by 0 bases and 2 bases, with 11 bases remaining between them. CDR3 nucleotides: TGTGCCAGCAGTTACTCGATTGGACAGACCTACGAGCAGTACTTC. It translates to CASSYSIGQTYEQYF.

This clone has a handful of counts. This sequence joins TRBV24-1 and TRBJ1-1; D is unclear. The CDR3 is 12 residues long. The V end was cut by 5 bases, the J end by 3 bases, with 6 bases between. Germline V gene sequence: CDR1 KGHDR, CDR2 SFDVKD. CDR3 in amino acids: CATSARDTEAFF. Here the CDR3 DNA reads TGTGCCACCAGTGCACGGGACACTGAAGCTTTCTTT.

This clone was picked up one time. The genes are TRBV12-3 or TRBV12-4 and TRBJ1-2; a weak D match, TRBD1 (6 bases). With 8 bases removed from V and 8 bases from J, the gap between germline ends came to 15 bases. This CDR3 has 12 amino acids. DNA for the CDR3: TGTGCCAGCCGCACCCAGGGGCAAGGCTACACCTTC. This gives the protein CASRTQGQGYTF.

The genes are TRBV20-1 and TRBJ2-7; D gene unclear. CDR1 is DFQATT and CDR2 is SNEGSKA in the germline V gene (reference sequence). Trimming removed 3 bases from V and 1 base from J, with 13 bases in between. The CDR3 loop spans 14 amino acids. CDR3 loop: CSASGLDRSYEQYF. Written as DNA, the CDR3 is TGCAGTGCTAGTGGGCTAGATCGATCCTACGAGCAGTACTTC.

The chain carries TRBV3-1 (or the pseudogene TRBV3-2) and TRBJ1-2; D might be TRBD1 (5 bases). V was trimmed by 7 bases and J by 7 bases, leaving 16 bases between them. Germline CDR1 is LGHDT and CDR2 is YNNKEL (reference sequence). CDR3 size: 13 residues. The CDR3 spells CASTPGQGSGYTF. The DNA for the CDR3 is TGTGCCAGCACCCCAGGGCAGGGCTCTGGCTACACCTTC.

V gene TRBV14 combines with J gene TRBJ2-1; TRBD2 matches 9 bases. CDR1 is SGHDN and CDR2 is FVKESK in the germline V gene. Unmatched junction bases numbered 8, after V lost 3 bases and J lost 2 bases. The CDR3 contains 17 residues. CDR3 region: CASSQLPSGKPYNEQFF. DNA for the CDR3: TGTGCCAGCAGCCAGTTGCCTAGCGGGAAGCCCTACAATGAGCAGTTCTTC.